These 2 T cell receptor beta chains were sequenced from one sample in a study of T cells in Graves' hyperthyroidism and ophthalmopathy (dated 2019 in TCRdb). The library relied on multiplex PCR. Sequencing was performed on an Illumina HiSeq 2000. Amplification of TCR beta CDR3 regions was carried out from RNA transcripts. For the first round of RT-PCR on the TCR CDR3, the HTBI primer set was used together with the Qiagen OneStep RT-PCR kit. TCRdb reran the public reads through fastp at Q25 and MiXCR, keeping productive beta chains. Identical CDR3 proteins give one entry, which carries the most common genes and DNA. The sample table contains 300,000 to 450,000 distinct CDR3 sequences; only one count was recorded for 11% to 15% of them. The ten largest clones represent approximately 11% of the sample. Sequenced: blood. The source of these receptors is a woman aged 55-69 years with Graves' hyperthyroidism.

At least ten counts were recorded for this clonotype. The rearrangement links TRBV14 to TRBJ2-1; tentatively, D is TRBD2 (5 bases). The CDR3 consists of 14 residues. The V end was cut by 4 bases, the J end by 8 bases, with 15 bases between. CDR1 is SGHDN, CDR2 FVKESK, per germline. CDR3 region: CASSLREPYDEQFF. CDR3 DNA sequence: TGTGCCAGCAGCCTCCGGGAACCTTACGATGAGCAGTTCTTC.

This clonotype was found a few times. This chain joins TRBV27 and TRBJ2-7; the match to TRBD2 covers 7 bases. In germline, CDR1 is MNHEY, CDR2 SMNVEV (reference sequence). With 5 bases clipped from V and 4 bases from J, the junction kept 8 bases outside the gene matches. CDR3 length: 14 amino acids. CDR3 sequence: CASSLGGRRYEQYF. The DNA for the CDR3 is TGTGCCAGCAGTCTTGGCGGGAGAAGGTACGAGCAGTACTTC.